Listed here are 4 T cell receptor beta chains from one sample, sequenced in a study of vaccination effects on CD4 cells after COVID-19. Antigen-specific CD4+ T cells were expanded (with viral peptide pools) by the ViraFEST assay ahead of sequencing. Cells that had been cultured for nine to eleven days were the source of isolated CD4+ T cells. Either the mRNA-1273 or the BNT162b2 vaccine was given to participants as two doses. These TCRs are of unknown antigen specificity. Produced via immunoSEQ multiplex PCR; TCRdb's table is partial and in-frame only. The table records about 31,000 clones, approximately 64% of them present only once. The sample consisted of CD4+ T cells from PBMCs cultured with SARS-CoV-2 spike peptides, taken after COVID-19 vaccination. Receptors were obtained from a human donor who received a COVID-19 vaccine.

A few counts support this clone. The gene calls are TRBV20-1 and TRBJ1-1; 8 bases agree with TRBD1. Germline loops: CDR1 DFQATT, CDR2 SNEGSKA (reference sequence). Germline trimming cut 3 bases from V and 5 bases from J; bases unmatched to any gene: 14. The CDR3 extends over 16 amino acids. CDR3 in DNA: TGCAGTGCTAGTGGGCAGGGGGCGAGGAAGAGGACTGAAGCTTTCTTT. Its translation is CSASGQGARKRTEAFF.

The CDR3 nucleotides read TGTGCCAGCACCGGCGGGGCTCATGGCTACACCTTC. Protein product: CASTGGAHGYTF. This chain joins TRBV7-9 and TRBJ1-2; maybe TRBD1 (5 bases). The CDR3 consists of 12 residues. Germline values: CDR1 SEHNR, CDR2 FQNEAQ (reference sequence). Trimming removed 7 bases at V and 6 bases at J, with 12 bases between.

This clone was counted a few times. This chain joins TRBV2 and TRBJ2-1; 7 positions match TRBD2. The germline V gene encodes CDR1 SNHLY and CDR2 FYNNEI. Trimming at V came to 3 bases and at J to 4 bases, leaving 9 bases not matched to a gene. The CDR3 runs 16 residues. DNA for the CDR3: TGTGCCAGCAGTGAGGAGGCGGGGGAAATTTACAATGAGCAGTTCTTC. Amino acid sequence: CASSEEAGEIYNEQFF.

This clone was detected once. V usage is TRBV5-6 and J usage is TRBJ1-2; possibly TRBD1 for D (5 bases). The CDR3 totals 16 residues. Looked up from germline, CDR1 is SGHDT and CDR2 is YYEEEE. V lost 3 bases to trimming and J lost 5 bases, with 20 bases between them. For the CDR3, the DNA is TGTGCCAGCAGCTGGGGGGGGGTTCGAGAGGCGTATGGCTACACCTTC. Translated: CASSWGGVREAYGYTF. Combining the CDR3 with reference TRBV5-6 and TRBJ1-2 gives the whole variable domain DAGVTQSPTHLIKTRGQQVTLRCSPKSGHDTVSWYQQALGQGPQFIFQYYEEEERQRGNFPDRFSGHQFPNYSSELNVNALLLGDSALYLCASSWGGVREAYGYTFGSGTRLTVV.